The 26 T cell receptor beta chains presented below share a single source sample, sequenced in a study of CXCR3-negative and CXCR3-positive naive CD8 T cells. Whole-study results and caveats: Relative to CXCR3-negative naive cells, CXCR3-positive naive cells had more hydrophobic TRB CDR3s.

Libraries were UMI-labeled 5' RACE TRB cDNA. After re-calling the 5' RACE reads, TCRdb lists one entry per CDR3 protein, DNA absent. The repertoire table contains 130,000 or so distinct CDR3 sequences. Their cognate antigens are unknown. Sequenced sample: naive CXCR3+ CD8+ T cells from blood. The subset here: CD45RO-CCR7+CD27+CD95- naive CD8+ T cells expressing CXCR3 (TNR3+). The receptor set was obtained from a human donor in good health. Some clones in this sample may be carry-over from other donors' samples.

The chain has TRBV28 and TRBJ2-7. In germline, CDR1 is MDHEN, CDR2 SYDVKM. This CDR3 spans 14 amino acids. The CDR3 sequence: CASSLSGMGYEQYF.

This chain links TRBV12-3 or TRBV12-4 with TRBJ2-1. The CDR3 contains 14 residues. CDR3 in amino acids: CASINPLTSNEQFF.

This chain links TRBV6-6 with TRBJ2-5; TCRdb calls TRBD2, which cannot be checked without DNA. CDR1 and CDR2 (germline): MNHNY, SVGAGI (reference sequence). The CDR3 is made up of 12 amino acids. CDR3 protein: CASRNSGETQYF.

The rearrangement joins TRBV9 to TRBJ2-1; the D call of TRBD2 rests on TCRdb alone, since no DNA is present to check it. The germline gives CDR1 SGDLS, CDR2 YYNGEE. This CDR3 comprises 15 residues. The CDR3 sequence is CASSASGGGHNEQFF.

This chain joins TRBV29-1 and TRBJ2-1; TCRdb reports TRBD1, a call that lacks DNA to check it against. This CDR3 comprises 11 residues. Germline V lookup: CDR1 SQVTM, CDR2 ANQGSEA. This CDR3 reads CSVSRGGEQFF.

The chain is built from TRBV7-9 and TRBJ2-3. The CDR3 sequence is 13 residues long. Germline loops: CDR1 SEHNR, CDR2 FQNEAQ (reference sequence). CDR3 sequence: CAGSLARADTQYF.

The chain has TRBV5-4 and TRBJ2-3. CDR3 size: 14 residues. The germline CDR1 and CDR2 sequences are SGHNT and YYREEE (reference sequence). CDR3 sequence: CASSLNGLPDTQYF.

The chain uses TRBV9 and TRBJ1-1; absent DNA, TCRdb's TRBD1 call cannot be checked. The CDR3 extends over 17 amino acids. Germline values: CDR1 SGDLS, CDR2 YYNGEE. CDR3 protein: CASSVGVTGGIGTEAFF.

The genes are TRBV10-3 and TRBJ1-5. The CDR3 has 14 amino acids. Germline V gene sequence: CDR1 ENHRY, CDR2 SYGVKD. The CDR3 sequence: CATRPTGSDQPQHF.

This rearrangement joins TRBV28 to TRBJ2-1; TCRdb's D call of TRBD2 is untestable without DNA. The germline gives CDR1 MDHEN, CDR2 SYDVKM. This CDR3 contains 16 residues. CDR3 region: CASSPHSGSSYNEQFF.

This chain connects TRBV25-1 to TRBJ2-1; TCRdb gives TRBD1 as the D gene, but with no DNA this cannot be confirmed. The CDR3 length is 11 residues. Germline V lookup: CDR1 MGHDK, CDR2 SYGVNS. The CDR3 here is CASAGDNEQFF.

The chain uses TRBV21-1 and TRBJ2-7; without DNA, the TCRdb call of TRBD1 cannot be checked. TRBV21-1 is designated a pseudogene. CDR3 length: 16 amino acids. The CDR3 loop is CASSTLDRFSSYEQYF.

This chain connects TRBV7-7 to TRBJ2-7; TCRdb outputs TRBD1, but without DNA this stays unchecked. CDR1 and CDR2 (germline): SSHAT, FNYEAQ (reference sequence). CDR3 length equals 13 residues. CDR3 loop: CASSPGLGHEQYF.

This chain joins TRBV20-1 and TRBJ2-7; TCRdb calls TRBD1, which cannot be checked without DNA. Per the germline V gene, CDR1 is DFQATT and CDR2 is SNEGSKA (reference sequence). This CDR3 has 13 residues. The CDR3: CSANRGGFYEQYF.

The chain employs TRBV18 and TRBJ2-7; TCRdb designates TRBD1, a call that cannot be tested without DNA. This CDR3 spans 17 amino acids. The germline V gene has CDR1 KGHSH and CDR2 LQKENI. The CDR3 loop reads CASSPQTGQGTIYEQYF.

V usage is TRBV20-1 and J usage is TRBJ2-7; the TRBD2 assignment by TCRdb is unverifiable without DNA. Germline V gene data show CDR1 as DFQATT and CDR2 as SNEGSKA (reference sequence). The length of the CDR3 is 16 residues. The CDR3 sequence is CSASGLAGGFLYEQYF.

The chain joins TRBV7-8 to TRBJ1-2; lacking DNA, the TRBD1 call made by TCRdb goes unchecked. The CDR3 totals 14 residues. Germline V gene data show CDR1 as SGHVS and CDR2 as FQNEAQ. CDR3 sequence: CASSPMGHNYGYTF.

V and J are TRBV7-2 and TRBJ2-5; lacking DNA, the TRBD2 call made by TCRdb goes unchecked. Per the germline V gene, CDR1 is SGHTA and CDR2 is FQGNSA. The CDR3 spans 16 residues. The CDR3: CASSLGDRGGRETQYF.

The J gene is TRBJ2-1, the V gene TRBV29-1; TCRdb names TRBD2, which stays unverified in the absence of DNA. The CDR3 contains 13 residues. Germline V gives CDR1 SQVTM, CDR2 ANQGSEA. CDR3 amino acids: CSAERGAPYEQFF.

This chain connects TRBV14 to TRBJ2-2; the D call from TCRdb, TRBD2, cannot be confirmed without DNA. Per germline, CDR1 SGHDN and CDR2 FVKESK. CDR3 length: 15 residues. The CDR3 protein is CASSQEIVSAGELFF. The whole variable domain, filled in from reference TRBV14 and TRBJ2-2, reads EAGVTQFPSHSVIEKGQTVTLRCDPISGHDNLYWYRRVMGKEIKFLLHFVKESKQDESGMPNNRFLAERTGGTYSTLKVQPAELEDSGVYFCASSQEIVSAGELFFGEGSRLTVL.

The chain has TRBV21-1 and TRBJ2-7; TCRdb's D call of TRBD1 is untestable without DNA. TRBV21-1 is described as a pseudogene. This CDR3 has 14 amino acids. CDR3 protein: CASTTPGGFYEQYF.

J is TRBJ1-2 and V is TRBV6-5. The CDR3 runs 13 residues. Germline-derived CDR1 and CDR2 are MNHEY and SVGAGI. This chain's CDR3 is CASSYERGYGYTF.

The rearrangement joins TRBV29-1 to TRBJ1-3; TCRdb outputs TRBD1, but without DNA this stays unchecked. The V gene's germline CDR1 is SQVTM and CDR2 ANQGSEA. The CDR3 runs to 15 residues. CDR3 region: CSVEGPGPSGNTIYF. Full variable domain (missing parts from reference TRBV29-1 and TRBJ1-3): SAVISQKPSRDICQRGTSLTIQCQVDSQVTMMFWYRQQPGQSLTLIATANQGSEATYESGFVIDKFPISRPNLTFSTLTVSNMSPEDSSIYLCSVEGPGPSGNTIYFGEGSWLTVV.

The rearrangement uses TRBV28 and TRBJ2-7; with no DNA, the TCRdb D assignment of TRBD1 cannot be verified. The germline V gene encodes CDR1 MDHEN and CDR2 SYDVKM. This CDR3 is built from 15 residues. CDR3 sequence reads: CASSSGRFKSYEQYF.

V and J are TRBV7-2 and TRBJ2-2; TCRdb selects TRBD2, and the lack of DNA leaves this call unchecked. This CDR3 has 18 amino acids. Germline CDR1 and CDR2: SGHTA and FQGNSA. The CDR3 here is CASSLTSGGPLNTGELFF.

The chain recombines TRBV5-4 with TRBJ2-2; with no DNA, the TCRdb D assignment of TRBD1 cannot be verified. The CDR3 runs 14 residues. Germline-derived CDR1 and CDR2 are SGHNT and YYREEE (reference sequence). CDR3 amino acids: CASSPPGGTGELFF.